These 4 T cell receptor beta chains were all obtained from the same sample, sequenced in a study of CD8+CD57+ T cells in acquired aplastic anemia. TCR beta VDJ and CDR3 profiling used genomic DNA as template. Via MiXCR, TCRdb re-called the reads, giving one row per CDR3 protein. This sample has under 350,000 distinct CDR3 sequences, with approximately 57% found just once. The sample comprised sorted CD4+, CD8+, or CD8+CD57+ T cells (not recorded which) from PBMCs. The origin of the receptors is a human donor with severe aplastic anemia or a healthy control (not recorded which).

Comment on this clonotype: Its ends do not fully match the called genes, so a read error is possible. The genes are TRBV7-9 and TRBJ2-7; D tentatively reads TRBD1 or TRBD2 (5 bases each). The CDR3 length is 13 residues. Germline V CDR1 and CDR2: SEHNR, FQNEAQ (reference sequence). The CDR3 spells CASSQLGVGEQYF. CDR3 DNA sequence: TGCGCCAGCAGCCAATTGGGGGTGGGCGAGCAGTACTTC.

This clonotype was counted at least ten times. The rearrangement links TRBV11-3 to TRBJ2-1; TRBD2 agrees at 8 bases. V shed 3 bases and J 7 bases; nucleotides not matched to a gene: 11. Germline CDR1 and CDR2: SGHNT and YENEEA. The CDR3 is made up of 16 amino acids. The CDR3 here is CASSFGPGGPGNEQFF. CDR3 DNA sequence: TGTGCCAGCAGCTTTGGGCCGGGGGGGCCGGGTAATGAGCAGTTCTTC.

The chain uses TRBV11-2 and TRBJ1-1; D might be TRBD1 (5 bases). The germline V and J ends were trimmed by 5 bases and 11 bases, with 12 bases remaining between them. This CDR3 comprises 11 residues. Germline values: CDR1 SGHAT, CDR2 FQNNGV. As DNA, the CDR3 is TGTGCCAGCAGCCGTGGGGGTTTGGCTTTCTTT. It specifies CASSRGGLAFF. Using reference TRBV11-2 and TRBJ1-1 for the parts outside the CDR3, the full variable domain is EAGVAQSPRYKIIEKRQSVAFWCNPISGHATLYWYQQILGQGPKLLIQFQNNGVVDDSQLPKDRFSAERLKGVDSTLKIQPAKLEDSAVYLCASSRGGLAFFGQGTRLTVV.

The V call is TRBV7-1, the J call TRBJ2-1, with 11 bases aligning to TRBD2. TRBV7-1 is placed among ORFs of uncertain function. This CDR3 contains 18 residues. The V and J ends lost 3 bases and 4 bases, in that order; junction bases with no gene match: 11. The CDR3 loop is CASSSKGIAGGWYNEQFF. The CDR3 region has the DNA TGTGCCAGCAGCTCGAAGGGAATAGCGGGGGGGTGGTACAATGAGCAGTTCTTC.